These 30 T cell receptor beta chains were all obtained from the same sample, sequenced in a study of blood T cell repertoires in COVID-19. Sequencing used immunoSEQ multiplex PCR; TCRdb keeps in-frame clones, though not all of them. The sample holds more than 300,000 clones, 85% to 90% seen once. The source material was peripheral blood. The source is a woman aged 45-60 years with COVID-19, enrolled during active disease.

The V call is TRBV7-2, the J call TRBJ2-2; TRBD1 agrees at 7 bases. The length of the CDR3 is 16 residues. The trim removed 0 bases at V and 13 bases at J, leaving 14 bases unmatched. Germline loops: CDR1 SGHTA, CDR2 FQGNSA. The CDR3 DNA reads TGTGCCAGCAGCTTAGCGGCAGGGACAGTTGTGGTGGGGCTGTTTTTT. It yields the protein CASSLAAGTVVVGLFF.

This clone came up a few times. This sequence joins TRBV20-1 and TRBJ2-5; no definite D call. The V end lost 1 base, the J end lost 3 bases, and 3 bases lay between the germline ends. CDR3 size: 11 residues. Germline loops: CDR1 DFQATT, CDR2 SNEGSKA (reference sequence). CDR3 sequence: CSARGEETQYF. As DNA, the CDR3 is TGCAGTGCTAGAGGAGAAGAGACCCAGTACTTC.

The gene calls are TRBV6-2 or TRBV6-3 and TRBJ1-2; D is possibly TRBD1 (5 bases). Germline-derived CDR1 and CDR2 are MNHEY and SVGEGT. The CDR3 loop spans 17 amino acids. With 3 bases removed from V and 10 bases from J, the gap between germline ends came to 27 bases. In nucleotides, the CDR3 is TGTGCCAGCAGTTATCCAGGGTCTGTGGGGCAAGGATGGTACTACACCTTC. This sequence encodes CASSYPGSVGQGWYYTF.

This chain links TRBV18 with TRBJ2-2; a possible D gene is TRBD1 (5 bases). CDR3 length equals 15 residues. Germline lookup yields CDR1 KGHSH and CDR2 LQKENI. With 3 bases removed from V and 5 bases from J, the gap between germline ends came to 13 bases. The CDR3 DNA follows: TGTGCCAGCTCACCCCTCCCAGGGCTGACCGGGGAGCTGTTTTTT. It is translated as CASSPLPGLTGELFF.

The chain combines TRBV9 with TRBJ2-3; D is possibly TRBD1 (7 bases). Germline V gene data show CDR1 as SGDLS and CDR2 as YYNGEE. The V and J ends lost 5 bases and 2 bases respectively, with 12 bases between them. This CDR3 has 14 amino acids. CDR3: CASREGAHTDTQYF. As DNA, the CDR3 is TGTGCCAGCAGGGAGGGGGCCCACACAGATACGCAGTATTTT.

The V call is TRBV16, the J call TRBJ2-1; D gene uncertain. The ends were cut back, 5 bases at V and 5 bases at J, with 16 bases in the middle. The CDR3 spans 15 residues. Germline V gene lookup returns CDR1 KGHSY and CDR2 FQNENV. CDR3 amino acids: CASSSRTRSHNEQFF. The DNA of the CDR3 is TGTGCCAGCAGCAGCCGTACTCGGTCCCACAATGAGCAGTTCTTC.

The CDR3 here is CASSWTGGDDEQYF. CDR3 DNA: TGTGCCAGCAGTTGGACAGGGGGCGACGACGAGCAGTACTTC. This rearrangement joins TRBV6-5 to TRBJ2-7, with TRBD1 identical over 11 bases. CDR3 length equals 14 residues. The V gene's germline CDR1 is MNHEY and CDR2 SVGAGI. V was pared by 4 bases and J by 5 bases, with 4 bases of the junction left unmatched.

J is TRBJ1-2 and V is TRBV27, with D uncertain. The germline V gene encodes CDR1 MNHEY and CDR2 SMNVEV (reference sequence). This CDR3 region has 13 residues. With 1 base removed from V and 2 bases from J, the gap between germline ends came to 5 bases. For the CDR3, the DNA is TGTGCCAGCAGTTTATACAGCAACTATGGCTACACCTTC. This sequence encodes CASSLYSNYGYTF.

The V gene is TRBV24-1, the J gene TRBJ1-1; 11 nucleotides agree with TRBD1. CDR3 size: 17 residues. V lost 9 bases, J lost 4 bases, and 15 bases stayed unmatched. The V gene's germline CDR1 is KGHDR and CDR2 SFDVKD. The CDR3 reads CATPPGTGGKGGTEAFF. CDR3 DNA sequence: TGTGCCACCCCGCCCGGGACAGGGGGAAAGGGGGGCACTGAAGCTTTCTTT.

The chain carries TRBV19 and TRBJ1-1, with TRBD1 identical over 7 bases. This CDR3 spans 16 amino acids. Unmatched junction bases numbered 19, after V lost 9 bases and J lost 6 bases. The germline gives CDR1 LNHDA, CDR2 SQIVND (reference sequence). For the CDR3, the DNA is TGTGCCAGAGTGGGGACAGCCGGAAGATGTCGATCTGAAGCTTTCTTT. This sequence encodes CARVGTAGRCRSEAFF.

V gene TRBV15 combines with J gene TRBJ1-2; 7 bases are a match to TRBD1. The CDR3 contains 13 residues. Germline trimming cut 1 base from V and 8 bases from J; bases unmatched to any gene: 4. Germline V gene lookup returns CDR1 LNHNV and CDR2 YYDKDF (reference sequence). CDR3 in DNA: TGTGCCACCAGCAGAGGACAGGGCAAAGGCTACACCTTC. Its translation is CATSRGQGKGYTF.

The gene calls are TRBV6-5 and TRBJ2-1; 10 bases line up with TRBD1. The CDR3 spans 14 residues. The germline V gene encodes CDR1 MNHEY and CDR2 SVGAGI. Trimming took 4 bases from V and 6 from J; bases not matched to a gene: 3. The CDR3 DNA reads as TGTGCCAGCAGTTCGGGACAGGGGACCAATGAGCAGTTCTTC. Its protein product is CASSSGQGTNEQFF.

The chain uses TRBV7-2 and TRBJ1-3; TRBD1 matches 9 bases. J was trimmed by 4 bases and V by 2 bases; bases with no gene match: 6. Germline V gene data show CDR1 as SGHTA and CDR2 as FQGNSA. This CDR3 spans 16 amino acids. CDR3 bases: TGTGCCAGCAGCTTAAAACAGGGGGCTTCCGGAAACACCATATATTTT. Its protein is CASSLKQGASGNTIYF.

The chain has TRBV19 and TRBJ1-5; 7 nucleotides match TRBD1. The germline gives CDR1 LNHDA, CDR2 SQIVND (reference sequence). The trim removed 6 bases at V and 4 bases at J, leaving 9 bases unmatched. The CDR3 runs to 15 residues. CDR3 bases: TGTGCCAGTAGAAACCAACAGGGGTTTAATCAGCCCCAGCATTTT. It is translated as CASRNQQGFNQPQHF. Variable domain in full (rest from reference TRBV19 and TRBJ1-5): DGGITQSPKYLFRKEGQNVTLSCEQNLNHDAMYWYRQDPGQGLRLIYYSQIVNDFQKGDIAEGYSVSREKKESFPLTVTSAQKNPTAFYLCASRNQQGFNQPQHFGDGTRLSIL.

The CDR3 DNA is TGTGCCACCAGCAGAGGCACAAACTCCTACAATGAGCAGTTCTTC. This sequence encodes CATSRGTNSYNEQFF. V is TRBV15 and J is TRBJ2-1; the D is unclear. Trimming took off 1 base at V and 0 bases at J, with 7 bases between the two ends. The CDR3 contains 15 residues. Per germline, CDR1 LNHNV and CDR2 YYDKDF (reference sequence).

The chain joins TRBV5-1 to TRBJ2-7; a weak D match, TRBD2 (6 bases). This CDR3 region has 16 residues. Germline V gives CDR1 SGHRS, CDR2 YFSETQ. Trimming took off 0 bases at V and 3 bases at J, with 16 bases between the two ends. CDR3: CASSLGMGGEGYEQYF. The CDR3 DNA reads TGCGCCAGCAGCTTGGGGATGGGGGGAGAGGGCTACGAGCAGTACTTC.

In this sample, this clone turned up once. This sequence joins TRBV3-1 (or the pseudogene TRBV3-2) and TRBJ2-7; D not certain. V was clipped by 2 bases and J by 7 bases, with 9 bases between them. The CDR3 consists of 12 residues. CDR1 and CDR2 (germline): LGHDT, YNNKEL (reference sequence). This CDR3 is CASSQFGVEQYF. The CDR3 coding sequence is TGTGCCAGCAGCCAATTCGGTGTAGAGCAGTACTTC.

V and J are TRBV5-1 and TRBJ1-1; D unresolved. Trimming pared 7 bases from V and 5 bases from J, leaving 12 bases between. Looked up from germline, CDR1 is SGHRS and CDR2 is YFSETQ. This CDR3 contains 12 residues. The CDR3 loop is CASSGRSTEAFF. In nucleotides, the CDR3 is TGCGCCAGCTCTGGCAGATCTACTGAAGCTTTCTTT. Using reference TRBV5-1 and TRBJ1-1 for the parts outside the CDR3, the full variable domain is KAGVTQTPRYLIKTRGQQVTLSCSPISGHRSVSWYQQTPGQGLQFLFEYFSETQRNKGNFPGRFSGRQFSNSRSEMNVSTLELGDSALYLCASSGRSTEAFFGQGTRLTVV.

DNA for the CDR3: TGCAGCGTTCCAAAACGACAGGACCTAACTAGCGGGGAAGGGGGCGAGCAGTACTTC. Protein sequence: CSVPKRQDLTSGEGGEQYF. The chain employs TRBV29-1 and TRBJ2-7, with 10 positions matching TRBD2. Trimming removed 5 bases from V and 6 bases from J; junction bases left unmatched: 25. The germline V gene encodes CDR1 SQVTM and CDR2 ANQGSEA. The CDR3 totals 19 residues.

This clone was recorded a few times. This sequence joins TRBV5-1 and TRBJ1-1; perhaps TRBD1 as D (5 bases). This CDR3 spans 15 amino acids. In germline, CDR1 is SGHRS, CDR2 YFSETQ. Trimming took off 4 bases at V and 4 bases at J, with 17 bases between the two ends. The CDR3 sequence: CASSPSLGARTEAFF. In DNA, the CDR3 is TGCGCCAGCAGCCCCTCATTAGGGGCGCGCACTGAAGCTTTCTTT.

CDR3 amino acids: CASSSLLEQYF. Written as DNA, the CDR3 is TGTGCCAGCAGTTCCTTACTCGAGCAGTACTTC. The chain couples TRBV6-6 to TRBJ2-7; no firm D call. The CDR3 runs 11 residues. Germline-derived CDR1 and CDR2 are MNHNY and SVGAGI (reference sequence). Trimming left V 4 bases short and J 6 bases short, with 7 bases between.

V is TRBV19 and J is TRBJ2-5; 9 nucleotides line up with TRBD1. The trim removed 8 bases at V and 2 bases at J, leaving 12 bases unmatched. The CDR3 contains 16 residues. The V gene's germline CDR1 is LNHDA and CDR2 SQIVND (reference sequence). CDR3 residues: CASRKVMDRGQETQYF. The CDR3 DNA reads TGTGCCAGTCGGAAAGTCATGGACAGGGGTCAAGAGACCCAGTACTTC.

This chain's CDR3 is CASSYTSGYNEQFF. The CDR3 coding sequence is TGTGCCAGCAGTTACACTAGCGGCTACAATGAGCAGTTCTTC. The gene calls are TRBV2 and TRBJ2-1; 8 bases are shared with TRBD2. The CDR3 runs to 14 residues. V lost 5 bases to trimming and J lost 3 bases; unmatched junction nucleotides: 3. Germline V gene lookup returns CDR1 SNHLY and CDR2 FYNNEI. The full variable domain, in which reference TRBV2 and TRBJ2-1 provide the parts outside the CDR3, is EPEVTQTPSHQVTQMGQEVILRCVPISNHLYFYWYRQILGQKVEFLVSFYNNEISEKSEIFDDQFSVERPDGSNFTLKIRSTKLEDSAMYFCASSYTSGYNEQFFGPGTRLTVL.

The V gene is TRBV15, the J gene TRBJ2-1; the match to TRBD2 covers 9 bases. V shed 5 bases, J shed 6 bases, and the junction held 8 bases outside the gene matches. Germline CDR1 is LNHNV and CDR2 is YYDKDF (reference sequence). The CDR3 contains 15 residues. The DNA for the CDR3 is TGTGCCACCAGCTTAGCGGGAGCCTTAGGCAATGAGCAGTTCTTC. Protein: CATSLAGALGNEQFF.

The chain joins TRBV18 to TRBJ1-2; 11 nucleotides agree with TRBD1. Per the germline V gene, CDR1 is KGHSH and CDR2 is LQKENI. V dropped 3 bases and J dropped 6; count of bases not matched to a gene: 6. This CDR3 has 15 residues. The CDR3 loop reads CASSPQGQGENGYTF. CDR3 DNA sequence: TGTGCCAGCTCACCCCAGGGACAGGGGGAGAATGGCTACACCTTC.

This clone was seen a few times. The rearrangement joins TRBV4-1 to TRBJ2-3; unclear D gene. The V and J ends lost 0 bases and 1 base respectively, with 5 bases between them. The CDR3 is 14 residues long. Germline V lookup: CDR1 MGHRA, CDR2 YSYEKL. This chain's CDR3 is CASSQDRGTDTQYF. The CDR3 nucleotides read TGCGCCAGCAGCCAAGATCGGGGCACAGATACGCAGTATTTT.

The chain recombines TRBV5-6 with TRBJ2-3; tentatively, D is TRBD1 (6 bases). Germline CDR1 and CDR2: SGHDT and YYEEEE. V was pared by 3 bases and J by 2 bases, with 16 bases between. This CDR3 has 16 residues. CDR3 sequence: CASSSEDSKYTDTQYF. DNA of the CDR3: TGTGCCAGCAGCTCCGAGGACAGTAAATACACAGATACGCAGTATTTT.

The gene calls are TRBV7-9 and TRBJ2-5, with 9 bases lining up with TRBD1. This CDR3 contains 14 residues. Per germline, CDR1 SEHNR and CDR2 FQNEAQ (reference sequence). The J segment lost 7 bases and the V segment lost 6 bases, leaving 9 bases of the junction unmatched. CDR3 sequence (DNA): TGTGCCAGCAGTTGGGGACAGGGTAGCGGGACCCAGTACTTC. This gives the protein CASSWGQGSGTQYF.

The chain carries TRBV7-2 and TRBJ2-7; D perhaps matches TRBD2 (5 bases). V lost 4 bases, J lost 0 bases, and 10 bases lay in between. Germline V gives CDR1 SGHTA, CDR2 FQGNSA. The CDR3 is 14 amino acids. As DNA, the CDR3 is TGTGCCAGCAGCTCCCAGCGGTACTCCTACGAGCAGTACTTC. Translated: CASSSQRYSYEQYF.

As to this clone: The sample carries other DNA sequences with the same CDR3. The chain is built from TRBV5-1 and TRBJ2-5, with 7 positions matching TRBD1. The CDR3 length is 15 residues. With 0 bases clipped from V and 5 bases from J, the junction kept 7 bases outside the gene matches. Germline CDR1 is SGHRS and CDR2 is YFSETQ. The CDR3 loop reads CASSLDTGEWETQYF. The DNA of the CDR3 is TGCGCCAGCAGCTTGGACACAGGGGAGTGGGAGACCCAGTACTTC.